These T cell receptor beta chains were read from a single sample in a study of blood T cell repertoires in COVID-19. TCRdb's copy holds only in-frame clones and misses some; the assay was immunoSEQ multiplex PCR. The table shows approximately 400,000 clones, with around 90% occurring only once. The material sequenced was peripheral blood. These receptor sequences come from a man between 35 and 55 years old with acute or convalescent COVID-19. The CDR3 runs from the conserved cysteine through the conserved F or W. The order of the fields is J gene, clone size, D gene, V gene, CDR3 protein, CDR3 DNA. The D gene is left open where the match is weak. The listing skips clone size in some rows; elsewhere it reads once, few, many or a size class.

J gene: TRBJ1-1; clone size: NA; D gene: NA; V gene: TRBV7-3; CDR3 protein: CASSAEMNTEAFF; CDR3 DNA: TGTGCCAGCAGCGCCGAGATGAACACTGAAGCTTTCTTT
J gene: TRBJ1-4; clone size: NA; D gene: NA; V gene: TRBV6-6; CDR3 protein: CASSYIQGRNEKLFF; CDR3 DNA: TGTGCCAGCAGTTACATTCAGGGTCGAAATGAAAAACTGTTTTTT
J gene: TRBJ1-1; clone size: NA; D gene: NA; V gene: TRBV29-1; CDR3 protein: CSVAPEGAEAFF; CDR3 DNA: TGCAGCGTTGCCCCGGAGGGCGCTGAAGCTTTCTTT
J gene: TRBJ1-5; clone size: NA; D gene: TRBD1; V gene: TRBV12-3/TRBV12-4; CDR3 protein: CASSDREFQPQHF; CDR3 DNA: TGTGCCAGCAGTGACAGGGAGTTTCAGCCCCAGCATTTT
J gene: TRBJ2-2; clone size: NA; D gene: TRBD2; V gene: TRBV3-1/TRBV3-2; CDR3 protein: CASSNPSGRAFATGELFF; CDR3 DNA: TGTGCCAGCAGCAACCCTAGCGGGAGGGCCTTTGCCACCGGGGAGCTGTTTTTT
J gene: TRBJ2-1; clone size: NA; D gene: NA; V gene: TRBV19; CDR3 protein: CASSTQGTYNEQFF; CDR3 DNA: TGTGCCAGTAGTACCCAGGGAACCTACAATGAGCAGTTCTTC
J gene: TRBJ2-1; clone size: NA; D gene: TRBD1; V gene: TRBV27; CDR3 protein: CASSRGGDNEQFF; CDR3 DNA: TGTGCCAGCAGTCGAGGGGGCGACAATGAGCAGTTCTTC
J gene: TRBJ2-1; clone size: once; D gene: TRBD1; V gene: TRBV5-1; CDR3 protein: CASSSWGQGAYNEQFF; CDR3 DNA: TGCGCCAGCAGCTCGTGGGGACAGGGGGCCTACAATGAGCAGTTCTTC
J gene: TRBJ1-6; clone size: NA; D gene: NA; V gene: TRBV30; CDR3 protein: CAWSVQNTYNSPLHF; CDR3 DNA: TGTGCCTGGAGTGTACAGAATACATATAATTCACCCCTCCACTTT
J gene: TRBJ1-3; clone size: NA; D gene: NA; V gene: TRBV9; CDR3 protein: CASSVARDTIYF; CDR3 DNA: TGTGCCAGCAGCGTAGCTCGGGACACCATATATTTT
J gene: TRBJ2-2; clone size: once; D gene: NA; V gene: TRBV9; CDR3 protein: CASSVVENADTGELFF; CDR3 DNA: TGTGCCAGCAGCGTAGTCGAGAACGCGGACACCGGGGAGCTGTTTTTT
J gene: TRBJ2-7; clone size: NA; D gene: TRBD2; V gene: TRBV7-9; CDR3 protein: CASSLVRAGGYEQYF; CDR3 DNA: TGTGCCAGCAGCTTAGTTCGAGCGGGGGGCTACGAGCAGTACTTC
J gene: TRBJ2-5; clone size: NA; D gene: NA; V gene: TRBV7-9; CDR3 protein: CASSSPSRSSWETQYF; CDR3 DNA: TGTGCCAGCAGCTCCCCCTCGCGATCTAGTTGGGAGACCCAGTACTTC
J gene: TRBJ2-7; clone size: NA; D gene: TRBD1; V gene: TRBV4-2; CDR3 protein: CASSQEGTDYEQYF; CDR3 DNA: TGTGCCAGCAGCCAAGAAGGGACAGACTACGAGCAGTACTTC
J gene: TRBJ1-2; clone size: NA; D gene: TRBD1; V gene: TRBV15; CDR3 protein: CATSSLLLQGYRGYGYTF; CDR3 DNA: TGTGCCACCAGCAGCTTACTATTACAGGGATACAGGGGCTATGGCTACACCTTC
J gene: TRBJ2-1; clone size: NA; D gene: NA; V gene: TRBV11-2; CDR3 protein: CASSSGYGRNYNEQFF; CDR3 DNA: TGTGCCAGCAGTTCTGGGTATGGCAGGAATTACAATGAGCAGTTCTTC
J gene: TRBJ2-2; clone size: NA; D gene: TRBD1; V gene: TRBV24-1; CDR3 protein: CATSDSGQQTGELFF; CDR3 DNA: TGTGCCACCAGTGATTCGGGACAGCAAACCGGGGAGCTGTTTTTT
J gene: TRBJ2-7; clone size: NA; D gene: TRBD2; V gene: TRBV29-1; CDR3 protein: CSVVSGGHGEQYF; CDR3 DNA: TGCAGCGTCGTTAGCGGGGGTCACGGGGAGCAGTACTTC
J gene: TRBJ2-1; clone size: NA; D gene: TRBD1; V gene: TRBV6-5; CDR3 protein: CASSYWDRGRQFF; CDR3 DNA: TGTGCCAGCAGTTACTGGGACAGGGGGCGGCAGTTCTTC
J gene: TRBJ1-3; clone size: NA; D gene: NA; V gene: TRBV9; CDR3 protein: CASSVDSSGNTIYF; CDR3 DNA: TGTGCCAGCAGCGTAGACAGCTCTGGAAACACCATATATTTT
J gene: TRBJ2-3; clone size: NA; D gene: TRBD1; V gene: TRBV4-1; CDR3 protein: CASSQAYRGISADTQYF; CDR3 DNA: TGCGCCAGCAGCCAAGCTTACAGGGGGATTTCGGCAGATACGCAGTATTTT
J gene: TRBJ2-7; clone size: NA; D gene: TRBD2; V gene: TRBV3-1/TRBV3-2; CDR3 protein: CASSPGLAGIYEQYF; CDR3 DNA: TGTGCCAGCAGTCCCGGACTAGCGGGAATCTACGAGCAGTACTTC
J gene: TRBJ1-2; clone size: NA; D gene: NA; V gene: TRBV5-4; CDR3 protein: CASSFPGEGVRGYTF; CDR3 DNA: TGTGCCAGCAGCTTTCCGGGAGAAGGGGTGCGAGGCTACACCTTC
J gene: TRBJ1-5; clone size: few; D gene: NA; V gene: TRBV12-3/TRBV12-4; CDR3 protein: CASSSQGGQPQHF; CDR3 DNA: TGTGCCAGCAGCTCACAGGGTGGGCAGCCCCAGCATTTT
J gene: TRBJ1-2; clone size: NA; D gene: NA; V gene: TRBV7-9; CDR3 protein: CASSPQGIYGYTF; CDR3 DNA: TGTGCCAGCAGCCCACAGGGAATCTATGGCTACACCTTC
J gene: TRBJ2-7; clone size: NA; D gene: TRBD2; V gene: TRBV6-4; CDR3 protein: CASSDGTSGSEQYF; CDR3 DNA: TGTGCCAGCAGTGACGGGACTAGCGGGAGCGAGCAGTACTTC
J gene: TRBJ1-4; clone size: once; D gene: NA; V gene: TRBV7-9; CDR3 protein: CASSLNPAGAPGEKLFF; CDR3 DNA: TGTGCCAGCAGCTTAAACCCGGCCGGCGCCCCGGGGGAAAAACTGTTTTTT
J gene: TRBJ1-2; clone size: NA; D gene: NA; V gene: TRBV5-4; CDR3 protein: CASSYESGYGYTF; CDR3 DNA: TGTGCCAGCAGCTACGAATCAGGGTATGGCTACACCTTC
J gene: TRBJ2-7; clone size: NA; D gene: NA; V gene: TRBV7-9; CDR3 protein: CASSLDADEQYF; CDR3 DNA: TGTGCCAGCAGCTTAGATGCGGACGAGCAGTACTTC
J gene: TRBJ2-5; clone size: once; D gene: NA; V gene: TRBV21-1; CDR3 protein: CATHPPRIRLSGETQYF; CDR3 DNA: TGTGCCACACACCCGCCCAGGATACGTTTGTCAGGAGAGACCCAGTACTTC
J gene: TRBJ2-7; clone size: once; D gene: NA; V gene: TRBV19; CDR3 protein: CASSPKAATYEQYF; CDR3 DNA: TGTGCCAGTAGTCCTAAAGCTGCCACCTACGAGCAGTACTTC
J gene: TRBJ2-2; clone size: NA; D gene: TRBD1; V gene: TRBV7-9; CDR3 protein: CASSLARGQEDTGELFF; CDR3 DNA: TGTGCCAGCAGCTTAGCAAGGGGACAGGAAGACACCGGGGAGCTGTTTTTT
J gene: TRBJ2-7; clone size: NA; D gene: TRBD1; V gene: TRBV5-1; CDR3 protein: CASSPGDRASYEQYF; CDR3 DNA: TGCGCCAGCAGCCCTGGGGACAGGGCCTCCTACGAGCAGTACTTC
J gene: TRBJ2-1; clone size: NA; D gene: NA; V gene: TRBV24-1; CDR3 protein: CATSDLQFNEQFF; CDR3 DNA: TGTGCCACCAGTGATTTGCAGTTCAATGAGCAGTTCTTC
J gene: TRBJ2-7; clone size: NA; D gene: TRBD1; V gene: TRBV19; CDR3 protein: CASSAGTGGYEQYF; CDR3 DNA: TGTGCCAGTAGTGCCGGGACAGGGGGTTACGAGCAGTACTTC
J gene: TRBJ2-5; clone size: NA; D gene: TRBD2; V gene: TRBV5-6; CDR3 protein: CASSLVATGGETQYF; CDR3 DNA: TGTGCCAGCAGCTTGGTCGCAACGGGGGGTGAGACCCAGTACTTC
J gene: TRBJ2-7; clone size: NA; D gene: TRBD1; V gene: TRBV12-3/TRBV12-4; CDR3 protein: CASSLGTGIEQYF; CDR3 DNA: TGTGCCAGCAGTTTAGGGACAGGGATCGAGCAGTACTTC
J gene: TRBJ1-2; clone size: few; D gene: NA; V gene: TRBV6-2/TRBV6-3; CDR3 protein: CASSWGGPEDGYTF; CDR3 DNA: TGTGCCAGCAGTTGGGGGGGGCCTGAGGATGGCTACACCTTC
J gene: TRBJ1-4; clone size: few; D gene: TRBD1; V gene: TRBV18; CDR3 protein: CASSPQGVNEKLFF; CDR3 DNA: TGTGCCAGCTCACCCCAGGGGGTTAATGAAAAACTGTTTTTT
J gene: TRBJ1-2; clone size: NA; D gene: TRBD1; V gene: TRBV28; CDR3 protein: CASSSGTGEVGYGYTF; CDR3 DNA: TGTGCCAGCAGTTCCGGGACAGGGGAAGTCGGCTATGGCTACACCTTC
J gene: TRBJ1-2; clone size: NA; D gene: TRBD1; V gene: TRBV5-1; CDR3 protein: CASSPQGARMDGYTF; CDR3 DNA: TGCGCCAGCAGCCCCCAGGGGGCGAGAATGGATGGCTACACCTTC
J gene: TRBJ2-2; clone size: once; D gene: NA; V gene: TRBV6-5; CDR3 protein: CASSYSRYSTGELFF; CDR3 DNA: TGTGCCAGCAGTTACTCGAGATACAGCACCGGGGAGCTGTTTTTT
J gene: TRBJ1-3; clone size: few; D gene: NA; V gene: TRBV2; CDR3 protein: CASSVEGRSGNTIYF; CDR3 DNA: TGTGCCAGCAGTGTGGAGGGGCGATCTGGAAACACCATATATTTT
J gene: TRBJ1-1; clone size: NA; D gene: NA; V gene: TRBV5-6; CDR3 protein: CASEIGRGRTEAFF; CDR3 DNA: TGTGCCAGTGAGATTGGACGGGGGAGGACTGAAGCTTTCTTT
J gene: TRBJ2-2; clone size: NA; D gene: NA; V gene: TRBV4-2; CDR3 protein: CASSQVAFGLNTGELFF; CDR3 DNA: TGTGCCAGCAGCCAAGTGGCTTTTGGACTGAACACCGGGGAGCTGTTTTTT